Listed below are T cell receptor beta chains from one sample, sequenced in a study of blood T cell repertoires in COVID-19. TCRdb keeps only in-frame clones here, not all; method: immunoSEQ multiplex PCR. The repertoire holds around 230,000 clones, with 70% to 90% as singletons. Sequencing input: peripheral blood. The receptors were sampled from a man in his forties with acute or convalescent COVID-19. CDR3s leave out the opening cysteine and the closing phenylalanine or tryptophan. The order of the fields is V gene, CDR3 protein.

>TRBV19
ASSIGTGRDTEAF
>TRBV6-5
ASNQQGFVTEAF
>TRBV2
ASRRLAGGFDEQF
>TRBV16
ASSQSDRLLF
>TRBV11-3
ASSFGGNSGANVLT
>TRBV10-1
ASSDLAGAQETQY
>TRBV7-2
ASSLSGPYYEQY
>TRBV7-9
ASSQTGTGANYGYT
>TRBV6-6
ASSGRLIKGVAGLTGELF
>TRBV27
ASSFGGGTEAF
>TRBV18
ASSPQGARLTGNTIY
>TRBV5-1
ASSSGVAGDIKTQY
>TRBV7-2
ASTLRSDSNIQF
>TRBV14
ASSQEGSGVPYEQY
>TRBV7-2
ASSSVSDTQY
>TRBV30
AWSPTMNEKLF
>TRBV10-1
ASRAGTGRIGYGYT
>TRBV11-2
ASSGTGHEKLF
>TRBV9
ASSVKTHAVAEAF
>TRBV6-4
ASSGIAGANVLT